Listed below are T cell receptor beta chains from one sample, sequenced in a study of blood T cell repertoires in COVID-19. TCRdb's copy holds only in-frame clones and misses some; the assay was immunoSEQ multiplex PCR. The sample has 200,000 to 300,000 clones; about 73% are singletons. The source material was peripheral blood. These receptors were collected from an elderly woman with acute or convalescent COVID-19. The CDR3 runs from the conserved cysteine through the conserved F or W. The order of the fields is clone size, V gene, D gene, J gene, CDR3 protein, CDR3 DNA. The D gene is left open where the match is weak. For some rows the clone size is stated as once, few or many, or as a class when expanded; others skip it.

-	TRBV5-1	TRBD2	TRBJ2-2	CASSRTPSGAPNTGELFF	TGCGCCAGCAGCCGGACTCCGAGCGGGGCTCCGAACACCGGGGAGCTGTTTTTT
-	TRBV9	-	TRBJ2-3	CASSVGGGAIIYTDTQYF	TGTGCCAGCAGCGTAGGAGGTGGGGCGATAATCTACACAGATACGCAGTATTTT
-	TRBV12-3/TRBV12-4	-	TRBJ1-2	CASSLVARTGYTF	TGTGCCAGCAGTTTAGTGGCCAGAACGGGCTACACCTTC
-	TRBV2	TRBD1	TRBJ1-1	CASRAPTGQSTEAFF	TGTGCCAGCAGGGCCCCGACAGGGCAATCCACTGAAGCTTTCTTT
once	TRBV19	TRBD1	TRBJ2-6	CASRTGGNSGANVLTF	TGTGCCAGTAGGACAGGGGGGAACTCTGGGGCCAACGTCCTGACTTTC
-	TRBV5-1	-	TRBJ1-5	CASSWRGTDQPQHF	TGCGCCAGCAGCTGGAGGGGAACAGATCAGCCCCAGCATTTT
-	TRBV16	-	TRBJ2-5	CASSPAVGAPPETQYF	TGTGCCAGCAGCCCTGCAGTGGGGGCGCCTCCAGAGACCCAGTACTTC
-	TRBV4-1	TRBD1	TRBJ1-1	CASSLDRVMSEAFF	TGCGCCAGCAGCCTCGACAGGGTCATGTCTGAAGCTTTCTTT
-	TRBV10-3	TRBD2	TRBJ2-3	CAISGLAGGPGDTQYF	TGTGCCATCAGTGGACTAGCGGGAGGGCCAGGGGATACGCAGTATTTT
-	TRBV15	TRBD1	TRBJ2-5	CATSRDRARQETQYF	TGTGCCACCAGCAGGGACAGGGCTAGGCAAGAGACCCAGTACTTC
-	TRBV25-1	-	TRBJ1-3	CASVEAGLSSGNTIYF	TGTGCCAGCGTAGAAGCGGGCTTAAGCTCTGGAAACACCATATATTTT
-	TRBV19	TRBD1	TRBJ2-2	CASRYGTGAAANTGELFF	TGTGCCAGTAGGTACGGGACAGGGGCGGCGGCGAACACCGGGGAGCTGTTTTTT
-	TRBV29-1	-	TRBJ2-3	CSVVHLTSTDTQYF	TGCAGCGTTGTTCACCTGACATCCACAGATACGCAGTATTTT
-	TRBV12-3/TRBV12-4	-	TRBJ1-2	CASSSPTSYGYTF	TGTGCCAGCAGTTCCCCCACTTCCTATGGCTACACCTTC